This entry concerns a single T cell receptor beta chain. As yet, its antigen is unknown. The junction departs from germline at one end; a sequencing error may be responsible. Germline CDR1 and CDR2: ENHRY and SYGVKD. This CDR3 is built from 17 residues. The data are from a study of cytomegalovirus exposure and HLA in healthy donors. Study-level points and caveats: Testing in vitro showed a few CMV-associated chains specific for CMV antigens. Reports described diagnosis of cytomegalovirus status by the classifier as highly specific and sensitive.

The PCR had 60 Vbeta and 13 Jbeta primers. Repertoires were generated with immunoSEQ multiplex PCR, while TCRdb's copy carries only in-frame clones and drops some. Among approximately 150,000 clones, more than 60% were seen once, and the ten largest hold approximately 1.5%. This clonotype originated in a woman aged 25 to 39 in good health and CMV-seropositive. Material for sequencing was PBMCs. The chain recombines TRBV10-3 with TRBJ2-1, with 9 bases matching TRBD2. CDR3 amino acids: CAISERASGISSNEQFF. CDR3 coding DNA: TGTGCCATCAGTGAAAGGGCTAGCGGGATATCCTCCAATGAGCAGTTCTTC.